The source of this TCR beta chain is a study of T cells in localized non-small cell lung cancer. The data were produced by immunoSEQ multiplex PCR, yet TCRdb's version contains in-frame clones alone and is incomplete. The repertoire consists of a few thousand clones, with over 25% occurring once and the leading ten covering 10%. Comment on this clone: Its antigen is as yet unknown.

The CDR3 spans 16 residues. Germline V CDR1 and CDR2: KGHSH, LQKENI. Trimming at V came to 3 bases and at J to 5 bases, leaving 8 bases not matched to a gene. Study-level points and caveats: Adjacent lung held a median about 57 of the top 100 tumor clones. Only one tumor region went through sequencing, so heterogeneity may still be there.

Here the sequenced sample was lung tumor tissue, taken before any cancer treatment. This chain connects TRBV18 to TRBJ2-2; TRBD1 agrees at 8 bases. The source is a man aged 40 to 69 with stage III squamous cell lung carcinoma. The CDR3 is CASSPQGALATGELFF. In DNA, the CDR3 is TGTGCCAGCTCACCGCAGGGGGCGCTGGCTACCGGGGAGCTGTTTTTT.